These T cell receptor beta chains were read from a single sample in a study of T cells in Graves' hyperthyroidism and ophthalmopathy. TCRdb called the multiplex PCR reads again in MiXCR, with one record for every CDR3 protein. This table has 500,000 to 650,000 distinct CDR3 sequences, over 45% appearing once. The sample taken for sequencing was peripheral blood or thyroid tissue (not recorded which). The receptors here all came from an adult woman with Graves' disease, either hyperthyroidism or ophthalmopathy (not recorded which). The conserved cysteine and the conserved F or W are not part of the CDR3 here. Each record gives: CDR3 length, clone size, J gene, V gene, CDR3 protein. Size is stated for part of the rows, as once, few or many counts, or as a class when the clone is expanded.

CDR3 length: 13; clone size: NA; J gene: TRBJ2-5; V gene: TRBV20-1; CDR3 protein: SARHPASGQETQY
CDR3 length: 12; clone size: many; J gene: TRBJ2-5; V gene: TRBV10-3; CDR3 protein: AIRGTTGLGTQY
CDR3 length: 12; clone size: many; J gene: TRBJ1-6; V gene: TRBV12-3/TRBV12-4; CDR3 protein: ASSFRGRNSPLH
CDR3 length: 11; clone size: NA; J gene: TRBJ2-7; V gene: TRBV29-1; CDR3 protein: SAEGSKGFEQY
CDR3 length: 10; clone size: NA; J gene: TRBJ1-4; V gene: TRBV7-2; CDR3 protein: ASSLAREKLF
CDR3 length: 12; clone size: many; J gene: TRBJ2-7; V gene: TRBV5-1; CDR3 protein: ASSLDGGWNEQY
CDR3 length: 9; clone size: NA; J gene: TRBJ2-5; V gene: TRBV7-2; CDR3 protein: ATRTYGTQY
CDR3 length: 13; clone size: many; J gene: TRBJ2-7; V gene: TRBV7-7; CDR3 protein: ASSPSPGPMYEQY
CDR3 length: 12; clone size: NA; J gene: TRBJ1-6; V gene: TRBV10-3; CDR3 protein: AIRSGTGLLPLH
CDR3 length: 15; clone size: many; J gene: TRBJ1-3; V gene: TRBV7-9; CDR3 protein: ASSPRQFSRSGNTIY